This is a list of T cell receptor beta chains from one sample in a study. MiXCR, run by TCRdb on the multiplex PCR reads, gives a single entry per CDR3 protein. The sample carries some 740 distinct CDR3 sequences, approximately 27% recorded once. The sequenced material came from memory CD4+ T cells sorted from blood. These receptors originate from a female donor with breast cancer. Both conserved end residues are part of each CDR3. The D gene is left open where the match is weak. Expanded clones get a size class; other rows say once, few or many, or leave the size out.

>.|once|TRBV12-3/TRBV12-4|TRBJ1-2
TGTGCCAGCAGTTTACATCCCGATAACTATGGCTACACCTTC
CASSLHPDNYGYTF
>TRBD1|.|TRBV12-3/TRBV12-4|TRBJ1-2
TGTGCCAGCAGTTTGGCCGGGACAGGGACTTCCTATGGCTACACCTTC
CASSLAGTGTSYGYTF
>TRBD1|large|TRBV12-3/TRBV12-4|TRBJ1-2
TGTGCCAGCAGTTTATCGGGACAGGGAACCTATGGCTACACCTTC
CASSLSGQGTYGYTF
>TRBD1|.|TRBV12-3/TRBV12-4|TRBJ1-2
TGTGCCAGCAGGACATCGCAACAGGGGTCCTATGGCTACACCTTC
CASRTSQQGSYGYTF
>TRBD1|.|TRBV12-3/TRBV12-4|TRBJ1-2
TGTGCCAGCAGTAGGACAGGGGATCCTCCAGTGTATGGCTACACCTTC
CASSRTGDPPVYGYTF
>.|large|TRBV12-3/TRBV12-4|TRBJ1-2
TGTGCCAGCAGTTTAGAAAACGGCAGGGCCCAGTATGGCTACACCTTC
CASSLENGRAQYGYTF
>TRBD1|large|TRBV12-3/TRBV12-4|TRBJ1-2
TGTGCCAGCAGTCACAGGGGCTCGGGCTATGGCTACACCTTC
CASSHRGSGYGYTF
>.|.|TRBV12-3/TRBV12-4|TRBJ1-2
TGTGCCAGCGCGCCGGGGACAAGCTATGGCTACACCTTC
CASAPGTSYGYTF
>TRBD1|large|TRBV12-3/TRBV12-4|TRBJ1-2
TGTGCCAGCAGTTCCTACGGGACAGCTTATGGCTACACCTTC
CASSSYGTAYGYTF
>.|large|TRBV12-3/TRBV12-4|TRBJ1-2
TGTGCCAGCAGTCGGACTCACTATGGCTACACCTTC
CASSRTHYGYTF
>.|.|TRBV12-3/TRBV12-4|TRBJ1-2
TGTGCCAGCCAGCAGCCGGGACACTATGGCTACACCTTC
CASQQPGHYGYTF
>TRBD1|.|TRBV12-3/TRBV12-4|TRBJ1-2
TGTGCCAGCAGTTTCCGGGACAGGGCTTCGTCCAACTATGGCTACACCTTC
CASSFRDRASSNYGYTF
>.|.|TRBV12-3/TRBV12-4|TRBJ1-2
TGTGCCAGCAGTTCTACAAATGGGCTGTACTTTAACTATGGCTACACCTTC
CASSSTNGLYFNYGYTF
>.|.|TRBV12-3/TRBV12-4|TRBJ1-2
TGTGCCAGCAGTCGCAGCAGGGGAGGCTACACCTTC
CASSRSRGGYTF
>.|many|TRBV12-3/TRBV12-4|TRBJ1-2
TGTGCCAGCAGTTTGGGGACTTATGGCTACACCTTC
CASSLGTYGYTF
>.|medium-sized|TRBV12-3/TRBV12-4|TRBJ1-2
TGTGCCAGCAGTTCGGGGTTCCAGCGATCGAACTATGGCTACACCTTC
CASSSGFQRSNYGYTF
>.|few|TRBV12-3/TRBV12-4|TRBJ1-2
TGTGCCAGCAGTTCTGGGGAGGGCTACACCTTC
CASSSGEGYTF
>.|large|TRBV12-3/TRBV12-4|TRBJ1-2
TGTGCCAGCAGTCTAACAGACCCAGGTGGCTACACCTTC
CASSLTDPGGYTF
>.|.|TRBV12-3/TRBV12-4|TRBJ1-2
TGTGCCAGCAGTTCCGGACTAATTCGCACCTTC
CASSSGLIRTF
>.|large|TRBV12-3/TRBV12-4|TRBJ1-2
TGTGCCAGCAGTTTAGCCGGGATCGAACATGGCTACACCTTC
CASSLAGIEHGYTF
>.|many|TRBV12-3/TRBV12-4|TRBJ1-2
TGTGCCAGCAGTTTTGGGCGAGACGGCTACACCTTC
CASSFGRDGYTF
>.|.|TRBV12-3/TRBV12-4|TRBJ1-2
TGTGCCAGCAGCCTCGGGAGAATCGGGTTGTATGGCTACACCTTC
CASSLGRIGLYGYTF
>.|.|TRBV12-3/TRBV12-4|TRBJ1-2
TGTGCCAGCAGCCAGGGACGGGTCTATGGCTACACCTTC
CASSQGRVYGYTF
>.|large|TRBV12-3/TRBV12-4|TRBJ1-2
TGTGCCAGCAGTTTGGCAGGGGATGGCTACACCTTC
CASSLAGDGYTF
>.|large|TRBV12-3/TRBV12-4|TRBJ1-2
TGTGCCAGCAGTTTAGATATGGGGTATGGCTACACCTTC
CASSLDMGYGYTF
>.|large|TRBV12-3/TRBV12-4|TRBJ1-2
TGTGCCAGCAGTTTAGGGGCAGGCTATGGCTACACCTTC
CASSLGAGYGYTF
>.|large|TRBV12-3/TRBV12-4|TRBJ1-2
TGTGCCAGCAGTTTAACCACAGGGCACTACACCTTC
CASSLTTGHYTF
>.|few|TRBV12-3/TRBV12-4|TRBJ1-2
TGTGCCAGCAGTTTAGACAGAACTATGGCGTACACCTTC
CASSLDRTMAYTF
>.|.|TRBV12-3/TRBV12-4|TRBJ1-2
TGTGCCAGCAGTCCGGGACAAGTCTATGGCTACACCTTC
CASSPGQVYGYTF
>.|.|TRBV12-3/TRBV12-4|TRBJ1-2
TGTGCCAGCAGTTCCCTCCCCAGCCGGGTCGGCTACACCTTC
CASSSLPSRVGYTF
>.|few|TRBV12-3/TRBV12-4|TRBJ1-2
TGTGCCAGCAGTTTAGTGGCAGGGAACGGCTATGGCTACACCTTC
CASSLVAGNGYGYTF
>.|.|TRBV12-3/TRBV12-4|TRBJ1-2
TGTGCCAGCAGTTTACGGTCGTACTACTGCTACACCTTC
CASSLRSYYCYTF
>TRBD1|.|TRBV12-3/TRBV12-4|TRBJ1-2
TGTGCCAGCAGTTTATTATCGGGACAGGGAGGCTATGGCTACACCTTC
CASSLLSGQGGYGYTF
>.|medium-sized|TRBV12-3/TRBV12-4|TRBJ1-2
TGTGCCAGCAGTTTAGAGGGAAACCTAAACTATGGCTACACCTTC
CASSLEGNLNYGYTF
>TRBD1|.|TRBV12-3/TRBV12-4|TRBJ1-2
TGTGCCAGCAGGAGGGGACAGGAGAACTATGGCTACACCTTC
CASRRGQENYGYTF
>TRBD1|large|TRBV12-3/TRBV12-4|TRBJ1-2
TGTGCCAGCAGACCACGGACAGGGGAGGACACCTTC
CASRPRTGEDTF
>TRBD1|large|TRBV12-3/TRBV12-4|TRBJ1-2
TGTGCCAGCAGTTTCTCTTTGGGACAGGGACATGGCTACACCTTC
CASSFSLGQGHGYTF
>.|hyperexpanded|TRBV12-3/TRBV12-4|TRBJ1-2
TGTGCCAGCAGACCGGACAGAGTCTATGGCTACACCTTC
CASRPDRVYGYTF
>.|large|TRBV12-3/TRBV12-4|TRBJ1-2
TGTGCCAGCAGTCGGGACTTTAGAGTCTATGGCTACACCTTC
CASSRDFRVYGYTF
>.|medium-sized|TRBV12-3/TRBV12-4|TRBJ1-2
TGTGCCAGCACCCCTCAACAGGGTTCGGGCTATGGCTACACCTTC
CASTPQQGSGYGYTF
>.|medium-sized|TRBV12-3/TRBV12-4|TRBJ1-2
TGTGCCAGCGGGAAACAGGAGCCCGATTTCTATGGCTACACCTTC
CASGKQEPDFYGYTF
>.|.|TRBV12-3/TRBV12-4|TRBJ1-2
TGTGCCAGCAGCCCGCTTGGCGGTAACTATGGCTACACCTTC
CASSPLGGNYGYTF
>.|.|TRBV12-3/TRBV12-4|TRBJ1-2
TGTGCCAGCAGTTTCCACAGGGACGGCTACACCTTC
CASSFHRDGYTF
>.|medium-sized|TRBV12-3/TRBV12-4|TRBJ1-2
TGTGCCAGCAGCCAGACGACTAACTATGGCTACACCTTC
CASSQTTNYGYTF
>.|large|TRBV12-3/TRBV12-4|TRBJ1-2
TGTGCCAGCAGTTTAGCGTGGGGTGGCAATGGCTACACCTTC
CASSLAWGGNGYTF
>.|.|TRBV12-3/TRBV12-4|TRBJ1-2
TGTGCCAGCAGTTTACGTCGGGATGGCTACACCTTC
CASSLRRDGYTF
>.|few|TRBV12-3/TRBV12-4|TRBJ1-2
TGTGCCAGCAGCCGAATGGCTAACTATGGCTACACCTTC
CASSRMANYGYTF
>.|.|TRBV12-3/TRBV12-4|TRBJ1-2
TGTGCCAGCAGTTTACAGGACAGACGCCATGGCTACACCTTC
CASSLQDRRHGYTF
>TRBD1|large|TRBV12-3/TRBV12-4|TRBJ1-2
TGTGCCAGCAGTTCGGGACAGTCAAACCTCTATGGCTACACCTTC
CASSSGQSNLYGYTF
>.|medium-sized|TRBV12-3/TRBV12-4|TRBJ1-2
TGTGCCAGCAGTTCAGGGGATGGCTATGGCTACACCTTC
CASSSGDGYGYTF